Presented here are 17 T cell receptor beta chains from one specimen sequenced in a study of T-cell reconstitution after alpha-beta-depleted transplantation in children. A TCRbeta library incorporating unique molecular identifiers was prepared. TCRdb redid the calling of the PCR reads with MiXCR, one entry per CDR3 protein. The sample holds 200,000 to 250,000 distinct CDR3 sequences, approximately 11% seen once. The material was PBMCs, obtained before TCRalphabeta/CD19-depleted stem cell transplant. The receptors here all came from a child less than two years old with acute myeloid leukemia, due to receive a stem cell transplant.

The rearrangement links TRBV2 to TRBJ2-7; perhaps TRBD2 as D (6 bases). The V gene's germline CDR1 is SNHLY and CDR2 FYNNEI. V lost 8 bases and J lost 7, with 18 bases in between. The CDR3 runs to 13 residues. The CDR3 nucleotides are TGTGCCAGCTGCCTGACGAGGGCGGGAGAGCAGTACTTC. It yields the protein CASCLTRAGEQYF.

This clonotype has a count of ten or more. V usage is TRBV7-8 and J usage is TRBJ2-7; D is tentatively TRBD1 or TRBD2 (6 bases each). Germline V gives CDR1 SGHVS, CDR2 FQNEAQ. Between the trimmed V and J ends, which lost 5 bases and 2 bases, there was a span of 16 bases. The CDR3 length is 15 residues. CDR3 sequence reads: CASSLTGARAYEQYF. The CDR3 nucleotides are TGTGCCAGCAGCCTAACGGGGGCAAGGGCCTACGAGCAGTACTTC.

This clonotype has ten or more counts. This chain uses TRBV25-1 with TRBJ2-1; D not certain. Germline V gene lookup returns CDR1 MGHDK and CDR2 SYGVNS. This CDR3 has 14 amino acids. V was trimmed by 5 bases and J by 0 bases, leaving 8 bases between them. DNA of the CDR3: TGTGCCAGCAGTAAGTTAAGCTCCTACAATGAGCAGTTCTTC. Translating gives CASSKLSSYNEQFF.

This clonotype was observed many times. The chain employs TRBV20-1 and TRBJ2-1; D call uncertain. Between the trimmed V and J ends, which lost 6 bases and 0 bases, there was a span of 15 bases. CDR1 and CDR2 from the germline V gene are DFQATT and SNEGSKA (reference sequence). This CDR3 spans 15 amino acids. The CDR3: CSARAGWNSYNEQFF. For the CDR3, the DNA is TGCAGTGCACGGGCAGGTTGGAACTCCTACAATGAGCAGTTCTTC.

In its sample, this clonotype was seen many times. V is TRBV12-3 or TRBV12-4 and J is TRBJ2-1, with a weak D call TRBD1 (5 bases). This CDR3 comprises 13 residues. V shed 3 bases and J shed 15 bases, with 18 bases lying between them. The CDR3 DNA sequence: TGTGCCAGCAGTTTGGTGCCGGGTTTAGGGGTGTTCTTC. It yields the protein CASSLVPGLGVFF.

This clonotype was seen many times. This chain connects TRBV14 to TRBJ2-7; D not certain. Germline assignment: CDR1 SGHDN and CDR2 FVKESK. The V end lost 4 bases, the J end lost 4 bases, and 17 bases lay between the germline ends. This CDR3 has 15 amino acids. The CDR3 loop reads CASSLVGTRQYEQYF. The CDR3 bases are TGTGCCAGCAGCCTGGTAGGAACTCGACAATACGAGCAGTACTTC. Full variable domain (rest looked up from reference TRBV14 and TRBJ2-7): EAGVTQFPSHSVIEKGQTVTLRCDPISGHDNLYWYRRVMGKEIKFLLHFVKESKQDESGMPNNRFLAERTGGTYSTLKVQPAELEDSGVYFCASSLVGTRQYEQYFGPGTRLTVT.

This clonotype was found many times. J is TRBJ2-3 and V is TRBV7-8; 7 bases align to TRBD2. The CDR3 contains 14 residues. The ends lost 5 bases at V and 8 bases at J; junction bases unmatched: 10. Germline V gene lookup returns CDR1 SGHVS and CDR2 FQNEAQ. For the CDR3, the DNA is TGTGCCAGCAGCCCCAGGGAGGGTCTAGCTACGCAGTATTTT. Amino acid sequence: CASSPREGLATQYF.

This clonotype was counted ten times or more. This rearrangement joins TRBV24-1 to TRBJ2-1, with D perhaps assigned TRBD1 or TRBD2 (5 bases each). CDR1 is KGHDR, CDR2 SFDVKD, per germline. V lost 5 bases and J 10 bases, leaving 26 bases between the germline ends. The CDR3 loop spans 17 amino acids. CDR3 bases: TGTGCCACCAGTGCCTCAACCGGGACCCAGACCGTGGGGGAGCAGTTCTTC. The encoded protein is CATSASTGTQTVGEQFF.

As to this clonotype: This may stem from a read error, because a much larger clone lies one nucleotide away. The chain recombines TRBV7-2 with TRBJ2-1; the match to TRBD2 covers 10 bases. Germline lookup yields CDR1 SGHTA and CDR2 FQGNSA. CDR3 length: 16 residues. V dropped 0 bases and J dropped 6; count of bases not matched to a gene: 5. Here the CDR3 reads CASSLAASGGCNEQFF. CDR3 nucleotides: TGTGCCAGCAGCTTAGCGGCTAGCGGGGGCTGCAATGAGCAGTTCTTC.

The CDR3 sequence is CSVEDGGTGELFF. The CDR3 region has the DNA TGCAGCGTTGAAGACGGGGGAACCGGGGAGCTGTTTTTT. The V gene is TRBV29-1, the J gene TRBJ2-2, with a weak D call TRBD2 (6 bases). CDR3 length: 13 residues. Germline loops: CDR1 SQVTM, CDR2 ANQGSEA. Trimming took off 0 bases at V and 5 bases at J, with 7 bases between the two ends.

This clonotype was recorded at least ten times. The chain combines TRBV20-1 with TRBJ2-2; D might be TRBD2 (6 bases). The CDR3 consists of 13 residues. With 6 bases removed from V and 4 bases from J, the gap between germline ends came to 12 bases. Per germline, CDR1 DFQATT and CDR2 SNEGSKA (reference sequence). In DNA, the CDR3 is TGCAGTGCGCGGGACGCCGTCACCGGGGAGCTGTTTTTT. Protein product: CSARDAVTGELFF.

This clonotype was counted at least ten times. This chain uses TRBV28 with TRBJ1-2, with D perhaps matching TRBD1 (6 bases). V lost 3 bases and J 4 bases, leaving 9 bases between the germline ends. CDR3 length equals 13 residues. Germline values: CDR1 MDHEN, CDR2 SYDVKM. The CDR3 DNA reads TGTGCCAGCAGTTTGGGGGCACTCTATGGCTACACCTTC. Translating gives CASSLGALYGYTF.

This clonotype occurred many times. The chain employs TRBV12-3 or TRBV12-4 and TRBJ1-2; 8 bases fit TRBD1. The CDR3 length is 15 residues. V lost 3 bases to trimming and J lost 2 bases; unmatched junction nucleotides: 5. The chain's CDR3 is CASSFLQGGNYGYTF. The CDR3, as DNA: TGTGCCAGCAGTTTTCTACAGGGGGGGAACTATGGCTACACCTTC.

This clonotype was seen many times. The CDR3 region is CASSSIAGGRDEQFF. DNA of the CDR3: TGTGCCAGCAGCTCCATAGCGGGAGGGCGCGATGAGCAGTTCTTC. The chain recombines TRBV11-2 with TRBJ2-1; TRBD2 matches at 11 bases. Germline V gene sequence: CDR1 SGHAT, CDR2 FQNNGV. With 4 bases clipped from V and 8 bases from J, the junction kept 7 bases outside the gene matches. The CDR3 is 15 residues long.

In its sample, this clonotype was seen a few times. J is TRBJ2-2 and V is TRBV30; 7 nucleotides agree with TRBD1. The CDR3 covers 15 residues. J lost 4 bases, V lost 1 base, and 6 bases had no gene match. The germline V gene has CDR1 GTSNPN and CDR2 SVGIG (reference sequence). CDR3 sequence: CAWSALAGGTGELFF. The DNA of the CDR3 is TGTGCCTGGAGTGCCCTGGCAGGGGGCACCGGGGAGCTGTTTTTT.

In its sample, this clonotype was seen many times. This rearrangement joins TRBV10-3 to TRBJ1-1, with 7 bases lining up with TRBD1. The trim removed 6 bases at V and 1 base at J, leaving 2 bases unmatched. The CDR3 extends over 13 amino acids. Germline V gene sequence: CDR1 ENHRY, CDR2 SYGVKD. The CDR3 DNA sequence: TGTGCCATCAGCAGGGACAGGAACACTGAAGCTTTCTTT. Its translation is CAISRDRNTEAFF.

This clonotype was counted at least ten times. This chain links TRBV12-3 or TRBV12-4 with TRBJ2-3; D unclear. This CDR3 comprises 13 residues. Trimming removed 6 bases from V and 6 bases from J, with 13 bases in between. The CDR3 here is CASSPEPRDTQYF. The DNA for the CDR3 is TGTGCCAGCAGCCCGGAGCCACGGGATACGCAGTATTTT.